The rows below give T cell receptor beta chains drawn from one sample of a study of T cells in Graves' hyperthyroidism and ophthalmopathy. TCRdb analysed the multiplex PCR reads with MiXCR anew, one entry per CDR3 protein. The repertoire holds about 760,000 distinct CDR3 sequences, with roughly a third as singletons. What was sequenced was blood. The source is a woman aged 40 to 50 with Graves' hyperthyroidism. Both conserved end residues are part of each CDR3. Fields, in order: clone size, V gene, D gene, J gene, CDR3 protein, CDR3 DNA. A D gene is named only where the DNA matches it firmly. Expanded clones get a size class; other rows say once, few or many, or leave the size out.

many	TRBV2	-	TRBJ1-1	CASSESSLNTEAFF	TGTGCCAGCAGTGAAAGTAGTTTGAACACTGAAGCTTTCTTT
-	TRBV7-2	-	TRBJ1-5	CASSPTSGGWETQHF	TGTGCCAGCAGCCCGACTAGCGGGGGTTGGGAGACCCAGCATTTT
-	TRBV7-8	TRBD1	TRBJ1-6	CASSDRVVYNPPLHF	TGTGCCAGCAGCGACAGGGTGGTCTATAATCCGCCCCTCCACTTT
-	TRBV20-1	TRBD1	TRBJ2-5	CSAGQGAEETQYF	TGCAGTGCTGGACAGGGGGCCGAAGAGACCCAGTACTTC
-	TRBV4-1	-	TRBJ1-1	CASSQDRAQGKRAFF	TGCGCCAGCAGCCAAGATAGGGCTCAAGGGAAGAGAGCTTTCTTT
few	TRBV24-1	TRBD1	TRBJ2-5	CATSFGQGSEAETQYF	TGTGCCACCAGCTTTGGACAGGGTAGTGAAGCGGAGACCCAGTACTTC
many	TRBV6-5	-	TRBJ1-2	CASTPDGLSGYTF	TGTGCCAGCACACCGGACGGGCTGAGTGGCTACACCTTC
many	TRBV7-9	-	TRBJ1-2	CASSDNSYGYTF	TGTGCCAGCAGTGACAATAGCTATGGCTACACCTTC
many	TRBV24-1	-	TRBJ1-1	CATSETGTEAFF	TGTGCCACCAGTGAGACGGGGACTGAAGCTTTCTTT
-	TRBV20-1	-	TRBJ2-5	CSAMGRGDEETQYF	TGCAGTGCTATGGGTCGCGGGGATGAAGAGACCCAGTACTTC
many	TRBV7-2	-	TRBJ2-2	CASSIQGTGELFF	TGTGCCAGCAGCATTCAGGGGACCGGGGAGCTGTTTTTT
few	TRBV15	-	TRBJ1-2	CADQQGNRYTF	TGTGCCGACCAACAGGGTAATCGCTACACCTTC
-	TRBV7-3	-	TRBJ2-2	CASSLPGGRNTGELFF	TGTGCCAGCAGCTTGCCCGGGGGGCGAAACACCGGGGAGCTGTTTTTT
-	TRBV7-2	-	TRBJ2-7	CASSLAMGSSYEQYF	TGTGCCAGCAGCTTAGCGATGGGCAGCTCCTACGAGCAGTACTTC